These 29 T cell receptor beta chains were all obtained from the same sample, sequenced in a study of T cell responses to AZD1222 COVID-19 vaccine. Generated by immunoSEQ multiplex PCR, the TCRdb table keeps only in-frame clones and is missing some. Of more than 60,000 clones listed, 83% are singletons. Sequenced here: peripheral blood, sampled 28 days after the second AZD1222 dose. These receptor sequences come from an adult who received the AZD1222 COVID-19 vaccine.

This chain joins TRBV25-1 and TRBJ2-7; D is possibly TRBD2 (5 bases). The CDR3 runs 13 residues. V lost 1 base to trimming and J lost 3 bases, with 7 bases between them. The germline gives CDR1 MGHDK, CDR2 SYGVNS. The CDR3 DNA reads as TGTGCCAGCAGTGAATCGGGATTCTACGAGCAGTACTTC. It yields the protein CASSESGFYEQYF.

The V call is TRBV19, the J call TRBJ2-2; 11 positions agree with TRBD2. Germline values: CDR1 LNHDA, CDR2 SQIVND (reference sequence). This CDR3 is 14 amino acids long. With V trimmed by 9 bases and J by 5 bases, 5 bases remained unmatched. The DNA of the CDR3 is TGTGCCAGCCAATGGACTAGCGGGACCGGGGAGCTGTTTTTT. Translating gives CASQWTSGTGELFF.

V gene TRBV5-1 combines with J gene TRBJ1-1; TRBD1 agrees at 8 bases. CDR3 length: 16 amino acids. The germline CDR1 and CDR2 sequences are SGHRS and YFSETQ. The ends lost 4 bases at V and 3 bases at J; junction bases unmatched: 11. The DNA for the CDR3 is TGCGCCAGCAGCGCCCGGGACAGGTCGAACCACACTGAAGCTTTCTTT. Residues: CASSARDRSNHTEAFF.

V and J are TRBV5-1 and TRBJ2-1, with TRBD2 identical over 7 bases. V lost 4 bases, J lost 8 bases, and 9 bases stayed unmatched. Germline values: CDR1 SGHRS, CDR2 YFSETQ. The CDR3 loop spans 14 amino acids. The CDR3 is CASSGGENGDEQFF. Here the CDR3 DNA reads TGCGCCAGCAGCGGGGGGGAGAATGGCGATGAGCAGTTCTTC.

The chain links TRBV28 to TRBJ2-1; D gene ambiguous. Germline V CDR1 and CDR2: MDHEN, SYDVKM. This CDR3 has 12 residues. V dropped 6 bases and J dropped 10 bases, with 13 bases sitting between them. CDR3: CASRVRSYEQFF. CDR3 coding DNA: TGTGCCAGCAGGGTCAGATCTTACGAGCAGTTCTTC. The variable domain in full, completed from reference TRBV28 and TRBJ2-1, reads DVKVTQSSRYLVKRTGEKVFLECVQDMDHENMFWYRQDPGLGLRLIYFSYDVKMKEKGDIPEGYSVSREKKERFSLILESASTNQTSMYLCASRVRSYEQFFGPGTRLTVL.

This CDR3 reads CASSFGGPGELFF. The CDR3 bases are TGTGCCAGCAGCTTTGGGGGACCCGGGGAGCTGTTTTTT. The chain is built from TRBV11-2 and TRBJ2-2; tentatively, D is TRBD1 or TRBD2 (5 bases each). The V gene lost 3 bases and the J gene lost 6 bases, with 8 bases spanning the gap. There are 13 residues in the CDR3. Per the germline V gene, CDR1 is SGHAT and CDR2 is FQNNGV. Variable domain in full (rest from reference TRBV11-2 and TRBJ2-2): EAGVAQSPRYKIIEKRQSVAFWCNPISGHATLYWYQQILGQGPKLLIQFQNNGVVDDSQLPKDRFSAERLKGVDSTLKIQPAKLEDSAVYLCASSFGGPGELFFGEGSRLTVL.

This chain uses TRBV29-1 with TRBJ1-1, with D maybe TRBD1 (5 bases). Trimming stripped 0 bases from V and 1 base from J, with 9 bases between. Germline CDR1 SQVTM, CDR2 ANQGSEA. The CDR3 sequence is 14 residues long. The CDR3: CSVEDVGGNTEAFF. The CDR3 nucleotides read TGCAGCGTTGAAGACGTTGGGGGGAACACTGAAGCTTTCTTT.

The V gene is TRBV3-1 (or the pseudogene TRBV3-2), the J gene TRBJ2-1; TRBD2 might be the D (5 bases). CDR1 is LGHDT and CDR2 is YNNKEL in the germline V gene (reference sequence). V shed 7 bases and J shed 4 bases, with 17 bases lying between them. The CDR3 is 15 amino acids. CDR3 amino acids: CASTPRVNPYNEQFF. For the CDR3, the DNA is TGTGCCAGCACCCCGAGGGTGAACCCATACAATGAGCAGTTCTTC.

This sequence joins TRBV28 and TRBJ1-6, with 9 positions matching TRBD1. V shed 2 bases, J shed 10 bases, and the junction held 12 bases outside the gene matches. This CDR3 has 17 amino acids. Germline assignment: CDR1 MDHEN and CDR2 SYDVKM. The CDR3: CASSLPGTGSNQSPLHF. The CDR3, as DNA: TGTGCCAGCAGTTTACCCGGGACAGGGAGTAATCAGTCACCCCTCCACTTT. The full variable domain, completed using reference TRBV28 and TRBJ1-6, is DVKVTQSSRYLVKRTGEKVFLECVQDMDHENMFWYRQDPGLGLRLIYFSYDVKMKEKGDIPEGYSVSREKKERFSLILESASTNQTSMYLCASSLPGTGSNQSPLHFGNGTRLTVT.

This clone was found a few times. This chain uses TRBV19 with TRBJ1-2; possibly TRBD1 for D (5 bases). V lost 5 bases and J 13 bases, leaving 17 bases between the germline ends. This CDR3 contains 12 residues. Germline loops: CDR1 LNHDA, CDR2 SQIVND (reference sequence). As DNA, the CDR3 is TGTGCCAGTAGTCCGTGGGGGACGGCCCTCACCTTC. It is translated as CASSPWGTALTF.

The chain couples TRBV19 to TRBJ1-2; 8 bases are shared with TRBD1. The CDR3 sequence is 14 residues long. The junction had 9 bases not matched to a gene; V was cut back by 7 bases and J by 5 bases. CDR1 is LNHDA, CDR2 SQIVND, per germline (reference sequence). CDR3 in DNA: TGTGCCAGTACCCAGACAGGGGCTAGGTATGGCTACACCTTC. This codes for CASTQTGARYGYTF.

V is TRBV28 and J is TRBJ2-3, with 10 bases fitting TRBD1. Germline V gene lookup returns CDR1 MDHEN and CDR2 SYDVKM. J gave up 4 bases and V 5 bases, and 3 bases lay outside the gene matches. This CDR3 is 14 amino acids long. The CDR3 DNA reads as TGTGCCAGCAGTACCGACAGGGGGCCAGATACGCAGTATTTT. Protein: CASSTDRGPDTQYF. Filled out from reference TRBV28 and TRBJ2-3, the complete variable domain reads DVKVTQSSRYLVKRTGEKVFLECVQDMDHENMFWYRQDPGLGLRLIYFSYDVKMKEKGDIPEGYSVSREKKERFSLILESASTNQTSMYLCASSTDRGPDTQYFGPGTRLTVL.

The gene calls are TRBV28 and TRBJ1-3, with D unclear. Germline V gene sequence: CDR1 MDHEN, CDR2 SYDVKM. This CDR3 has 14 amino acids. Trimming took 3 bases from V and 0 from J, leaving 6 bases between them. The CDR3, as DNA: TGTGCCAGCAGTTTGGGTAGCTCTGGAAACACCATATATTTT. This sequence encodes CASSLGSSGNTIYF.

The CDR3 sequence is CASSHTSGRTDTQYF. CDR3 DNA: TGTGCCAGCAGCCATACTAGCGGCCGCACAGATACGCAGTATTTT. The chain couples TRBV14 to TRBJ2-3; 8 nucleotides align to TRBD2. J was trimmed by 1 base and V by 3 bases; bases with no gene match: 3. The CDR3 is 15 amino acids. CDR1 and CDR2 (germline): SGHDN, FVKESK.

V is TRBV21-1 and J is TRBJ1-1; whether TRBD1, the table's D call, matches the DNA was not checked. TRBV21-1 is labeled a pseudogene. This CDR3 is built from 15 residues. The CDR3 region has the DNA TGTGCCAGCAGCAAAGCGAGACAGGGGGCACCCGAAGCTTTCTTT. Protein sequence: CASSKARQGAPEAFF.

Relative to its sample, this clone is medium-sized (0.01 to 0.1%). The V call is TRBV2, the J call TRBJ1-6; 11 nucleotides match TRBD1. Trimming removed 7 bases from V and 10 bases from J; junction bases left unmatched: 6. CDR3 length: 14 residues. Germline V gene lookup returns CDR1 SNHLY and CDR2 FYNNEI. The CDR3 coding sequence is TGTGCCAGCAAGAAAGGGACAGGGGGATCACCCCTCCACTTT. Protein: CASKKGTGGSPLHF.

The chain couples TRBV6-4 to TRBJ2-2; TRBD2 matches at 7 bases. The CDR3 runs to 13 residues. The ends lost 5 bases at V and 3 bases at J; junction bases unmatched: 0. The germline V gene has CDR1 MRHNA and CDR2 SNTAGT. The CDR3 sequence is CASSSGDTGELFF. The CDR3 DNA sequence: TGTGCCAGCAGTAGCGGGGACACCGGGGAGCTGTTTTTT.

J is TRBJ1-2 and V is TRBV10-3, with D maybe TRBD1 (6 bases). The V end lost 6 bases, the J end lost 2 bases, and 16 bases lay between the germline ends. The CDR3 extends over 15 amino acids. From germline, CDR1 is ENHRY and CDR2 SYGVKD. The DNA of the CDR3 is TGTGCCATCAGAGGAAGTAAAGGACAGAACTATGGCTACACCTTC. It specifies CAIRGSKGQNYGYTF.

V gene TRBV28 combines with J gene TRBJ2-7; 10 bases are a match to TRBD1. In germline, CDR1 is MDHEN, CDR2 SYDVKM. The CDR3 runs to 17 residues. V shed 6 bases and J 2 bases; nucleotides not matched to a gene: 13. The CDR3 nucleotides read TGTGCCAGCAGCCCAACCGGAGGGGGACAGGGGACCTACGAGCAGTACTTC. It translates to CASSPTGGGQGTYEQYF.

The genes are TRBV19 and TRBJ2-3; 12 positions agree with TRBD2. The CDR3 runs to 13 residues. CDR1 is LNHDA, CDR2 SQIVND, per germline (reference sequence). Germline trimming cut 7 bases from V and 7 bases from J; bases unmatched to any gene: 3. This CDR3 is CASTGTSGYTQYF. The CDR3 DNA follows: TGTGCCAGTACCGGGACTAGCGGGTATACGCAGTATTTT. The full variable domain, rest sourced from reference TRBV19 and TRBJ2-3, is DGGITQSPKYLFRKEGQNVTLSCEQNLNHDAMYWYRQDPGQGLRLIYYSQIVNDFQKGDIAEGYSVSREKKESFPLTVTSAQKNPTAFYLCASTGTSGYTQYFGPGTRLTVL.

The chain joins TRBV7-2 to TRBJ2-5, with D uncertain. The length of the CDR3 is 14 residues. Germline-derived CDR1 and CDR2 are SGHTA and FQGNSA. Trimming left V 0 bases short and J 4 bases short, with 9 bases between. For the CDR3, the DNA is TGTGCCAGCAGCTTAGCGGGGATGCGAGAGACCCAGTACTTC. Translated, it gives CASSLAGMRETQYF.

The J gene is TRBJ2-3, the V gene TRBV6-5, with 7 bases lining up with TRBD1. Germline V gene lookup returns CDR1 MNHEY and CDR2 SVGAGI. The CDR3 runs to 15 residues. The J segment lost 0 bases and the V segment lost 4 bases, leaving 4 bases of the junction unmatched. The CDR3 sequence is CASSSDRVSTDTQYF. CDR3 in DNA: TGTGCCAGCAGTTCAGACAGGGTTAGCACAGATACGCAGTATTTT.

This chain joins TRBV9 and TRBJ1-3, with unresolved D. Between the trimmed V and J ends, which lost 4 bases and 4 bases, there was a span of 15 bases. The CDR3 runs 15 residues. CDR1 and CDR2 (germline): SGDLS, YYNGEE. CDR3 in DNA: TGTGCCAGCAGCTCCCCGGCCCGGCAAGGAAACACCATATATTTT. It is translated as CASSSPARQGNTIYF.

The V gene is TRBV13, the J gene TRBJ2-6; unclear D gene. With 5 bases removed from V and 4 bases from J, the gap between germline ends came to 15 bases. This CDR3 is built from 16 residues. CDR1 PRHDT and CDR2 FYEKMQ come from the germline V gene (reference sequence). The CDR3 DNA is TGTGCCAGCAGCCCCCCTTCGCAGGTAGGGGCCAACGTCCTGACTTTC. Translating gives CASSPPSQVGANVLTF.

The CDR3 nucleotides read TGTGCCAGCAGCCGATCGACAGGATCTCGATCTGGAAACACCATATATTTT. Translation gives CASSRSTGSRSGNTIYF. The chain carries TRBV2 and TRBJ1-3; D perhaps matches TRBD1 (6 bases). Trimming took off 6 bases at V and 1 base at J, with 19 bases between the two ends. The CDR3 is 17 amino acids. Germline CDR1 and CDR2: SNHLY and FYNNEI.

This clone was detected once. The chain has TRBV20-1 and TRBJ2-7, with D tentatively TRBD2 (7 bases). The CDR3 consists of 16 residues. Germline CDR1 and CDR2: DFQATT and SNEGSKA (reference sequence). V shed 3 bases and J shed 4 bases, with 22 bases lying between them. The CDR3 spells CSASKIGGLYSYEQYF. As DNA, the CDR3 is TGCAGTGCTAGTAAGATCGGGGGGCTTTACAGTTACGAGCAGTACTTC.

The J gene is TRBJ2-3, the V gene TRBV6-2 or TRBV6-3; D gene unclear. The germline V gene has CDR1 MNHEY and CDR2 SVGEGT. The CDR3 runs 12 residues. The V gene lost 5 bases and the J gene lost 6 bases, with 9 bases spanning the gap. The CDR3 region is CASSPNLDTQYF. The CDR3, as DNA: TGTGCCAGCAGTCCCAATCTGGATACGCAGTATTTT.

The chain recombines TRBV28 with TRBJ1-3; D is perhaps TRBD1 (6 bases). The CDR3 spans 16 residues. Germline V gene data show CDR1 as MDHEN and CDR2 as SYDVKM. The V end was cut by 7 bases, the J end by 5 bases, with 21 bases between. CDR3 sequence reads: CASIGGGGGRRNTIYF. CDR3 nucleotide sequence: TGTGCCAGCATAGGAGGAGGGGGGGGACGTAGAAACACCATATATTTT.

CDR3 sequence reads: CASTIYNQPQHF. CDR3 in DNA: TGTGCCAGTACAATATACAATCAGCCCCAGCATTTT. V usage is TRBV6-6 and J usage is TRBJ1-5; the D is unclear. The CDR3 has 12 amino acids. Germline CDR1 reads MNHNY; CDR2 reads SVGAGI (reference sequence). Trimming left V 9 bases short and J 3 bases short, with 9 bases between.